The 24 T cell receptor beta chains in this list originate from one sample, sequenced in a study of T-cell memory formation after mild COVID-19. TCRdb recomputed calls from the 5' RACE reads with MiXCR, one row per CDR3 protein. The sample carries hundreds of thousands of distinct CDR3 sequences, approximately 24% recorded once. Sequencing used PBMCs or a T cell subset sorted from them (not recorded which). The receptors come from an adult woman who had mild COVID-19 (a few samples of this study predate the infection). Cell type and time point are not known.

The genes are TRBV6-1 and TRBJ2-7, with 8 bases fitting TRBD1. Germline CDR1 MNHNS, CDR2 SASEGT. CDR3 length: 14 amino acids. Unmatched junction bases numbered 11, after V lost 6 bases and J lost 7 bases. The CDR3 sequence is CASRADREKGEQYF. The CDR3 DNA follows: TGTGCCAGCAGGGCGGACAGGGAAAAGGGGGAGCAGTACTTC.

The chain links TRBV14 to TRBJ2-7, with 15 bases matching TRBD2. The CDR3 sequence is 17 residues long. Unmatched junction bases numbered 5, after V lost 3 bases and J lost 2 bases. CDR1 is SGHDN and CDR2 is FVKESK in the germline V gene. The CDR3: CASSQGLAGGPAYEQYF. The CDR3 DNA sequence: TGTGCCAGCAGCCAGGGACTAGCGGGGGGCCCCGCCTACGAGCAGTACTTC.

The V call is TRBV6-5, the J call TRBJ2-7; D unclear. The CDR3 is made up of 12 amino acids. Germline loops: CDR1 MNHEY, CDR2 SVGAGI. The V end lost 0 bases, the J end lost 3 bases, and 3 bases lay between the germline ends. CDR3 residues: CASSYSRYEQYF. CDR3 nucleotide sequence: TGTGCCAGCAGTTACTCACGCTACGAGCAGTACTTC.

This chain connects TRBV12-3 or TRBV12-4 to TRBJ1-2; 9 nucleotides line up with TRBD1. The length of the CDR3 is 16 residues. The V gene end was trimmed by 0 bases and the J gene end by 3 bases; junction bases not matched to a gene: 5. Here the CDR3 reads CASSLAPTGGHYGYTF. CDR3 bases: TGTGCCAGCAGTTTAGCGCCGACAGGGGGTCACTATGGCTACACCTTC.

This chain links TRBV5-1 with TRBJ2-1, with D possibly matching TRBD1 (8 bases). The CDR3 is 14 residues long. Germline CDR1 and CDR2: SGHRS and YFSETQ. The V end was cut by 5 bases, the J end by 8 bases, with 17 bases between. This chain's CDR3 is CASSDTGGDDEQFF. The CDR3 DNA reads TGCGCCAGCAGTGACACAGGGGGGGACGATGAGCAGTTCTTC.

This clonotype was recorded a few times. The chain links TRBV9 to TRBJ1-1, with D possibly TRBD1 on 5 matching bases. The germline V gene encodes CDR1 SGDLS and CDR2 YYNGEE. The CDR3 has 14 residues. V was clipped by 3 bases and J by 2 bases, with 11 bases between them. This CDR3 reads CASSAVGGNTEAFF. The CDR3 DNA reads TGTGCCAGCAGCGCTGTGGGGGGAAACACTGAAGCTTTCTTT.

This clonotype was detected only a few times. The genes are TRBV6-2 or TRBV6-3 and TRBJ2-7; TRBD2 is a possible D gene (7 bases). The germline V gene has CDR1 MNHEY and CDR2 SVGEGT. With 5 bases removed from V and 3 bases from J, the gap between germline ends came to 14 bases. There are 14 residues in the CDR3. The CDR3 here is CASSRAGGRYEQYF. The CDR3 DNA sequence: TGTGCCAGCAGTCGGGCCGGGGGGCGCTACGAGCAGTACTTC.

The CDR3 sequence is CASSLGLGEGVSITQYF. The DNA for the CDR3 is TGTGCCAGCAGCTTAGGTCTCGGGGAAGGGGTCTCGATCACGCAGTATTTT. This chain joins TRBV7-6 and TRBJ2-3; tentatively, D is TRBD1 or TRBD2 (5 bases each). Germline CDR1 SGHVS, CDR2 FNYEAQ. Trimming pared 1 base from V and 9 bases from J, leaving 23 bases between. The CDR3 consists of 17 residues.

The V gene is TRBV6-1, the J gene TRBJ2-3; D is ambiguous. The germline V gene has CDR1 MNHNS and CDR2 SASEGT. With 1 base removed from V and 0 bases from J, the gap between germline ends came to 14 bases. The CDR3 totals 17 residues. The CDR3 DNA follows: TGTGCCAGCAGTGAAGTTCCGACTGCGACTAGCACAGATACGCAGTATTTT. Protein product: CASSEVPTATSTDTQYF.

The rearrangement uses TRBV7-2 and TRBJ1-2; D is undetermined. Between the trimmed V and J ends, which lost 4 bases and 7 bases, there was a span of 13 bases. This CDR3 comprises 13 residues. Germline CDR1 reads SGHTA; CDR2 reads FQGNSA. The CDR3 DNA is TGTGCCAGCAGCTCACCCGACAAGTTTGGCTACACCTTC. It specifies CASSSPDKFGYTF.

This rearrangement joins TRBV6-6 to TRBJ1-5, with 7 bases matching TRBD1. Germline values: CDR1 MNHNY, CDR2 SVGAGI (reference sequence). The CDR3 spans 14 residues. Germline trimming cut 1 base from V and 14 bases from J; bases unmatched to any gene: 11. CDR3 in DNA: TGTGCCAGCAGTTACTATCCCGGGACAGCTCCGGAGCATTTT. Translated, it gives CASSYYPGTAPEHF.

This sequence joins TRBV6-5 and TRBJ1-3, with D hard to call. CDR1 and CDR2 from the germline V gene are MNHEY and SVGAGI. Trimming shortened V by 2 bases and J by 7 bases, and 9 bases separated the two germline ends. This CDR3 has 13 residues. CDR3 sequence: CASSYGPLNTIYF. CDR3 nucleotide sequence: TGTGCCAGCAGTTACGGCCCCCTGAACACCATATATTTT.

In this sample, this clonotype turned up a few times. This chain links TRBV9 with TRBJ2-7; 9 nucleotides agree with TRBD1. Germline CDR1 is SGDLS and CDR2 is YYNGEE. With V trimmed by 0 bases and J by 5 bases, 6 bases remained unmatched. CDR3 length: 15 residues. CDR3 protein: CASSVGGQGFHEQYF. CDR3 sequence (DNA): TGTGCCAGCAGCGTAGGGGGACAGGGATTCCACGAGCAGTACTTC.

The genes are TRBV20-1 and TRBJ1-1; the D is unclear. CDR3 length equals 11 residues. Trimming left V 8 bases short and J 0 bases short, with 7 bases between. Germline V gene lookup returns CDR1 DFQATT and CDR2 SNEGSKA (reference sequence). The CDR3 sequence is CSTHLNTEAFF. Here the CDR3 DNA reads TGCAGTACCCATCTGAACACTGAAGCTTTCTTT.

This clonotype came up a few times. The chain couples TRBV4-1 to TRBJ2-3; D is unresolved. The CDR3 loop spans 12 amino acids. The germline CDR1 and CDR2 sequences are MGHRA and YSYEKL. V was trimmed by 3 bases and J by 5 bases, leaving 6 bases between them. CDR3 nucleotide sequence: TGCGCCAGCAGCCACGTCAGAGATACGCAGTATTTT. Translating gives CASSHVRDTQYF.

This clonotype was counted many times. An end of the junction differs from the germline gene, which may be a read error. The chain links TRBV5-1 to TRBJ2-7, with D possibly called TRBD1 or TRBD2 (5 bases each). The CDR3 runs to 14 residues. Germline values: CDR1 SGHRS, CDR2 YFSETQ. This chain's CDR3 is CASSLGDGSYEQYF. The CDR3 DNA reads TGTGCTAGCAGCTTAGGGGACGGCTCCTACGAGCAGTACTTC.

This clonotype was seen more than once but under ten times. V is TRBV12-3 or TRBV12-4 and J is TRBJ2-1; D gene uncertain. This CDR3 contains 15 residues. V lost 8 bases to trimming and J lost 4 bases, with 18 bases between them. The DNA of the CDR3 is TGTGCCAGCCGGCAAGGGATCTCTAGGTACAATGAGCAGTTCTTC. Translating gives CASRQGISRYNEQFF.

The chain has TRBV11-1 and TRBJ2-1, with TRBD2 matching over 9 bases. The length of the CDR3 is 15 residues. Per the germline V gene, CDR1 is SGHAT and CDR2 is FQDESV (reference sequence). Trimming cost V 7 bases and J 2 bases; bases outside gene matches: 6. The CDR3 bases are TGTGCCAGCAAGAGGGTAGCGGGGGCCTACAATGAGCAGTTCTTC. It specifies CASKRVAGAYNEQFF.

The table lists this clonotype with a few counts. The chain couples TRBV20-1 to TRBJ2-3, with a weak D call TRBD2 (6 bases). There are 15 residues in the CDR3. The V end was cut by 1 base, the J end by 4 bases, with 15 bases between. Germline CDR1 DFQATT, CDR2 SNEGSKA (reference sequence). In DNA form, the CDR3 reads TGCAGTGCTAGAGGTTACTCGGGAGCTGCAGATACGCAGTATTTT. Translated: CSARGYSGAADTQYF.

A few counts support this clonotype. This rearrangement joins TRBV7-2 to TRBJ1-1; 7 nucleotides line up with TRBD1. After removal of 4 bases from V and 5 bases from J, the junction contained 7 bases not matched to a gene. This CDR3 region has 14 residues. CDR1 is SGHTA and CDR2 is FQGNSA in the germline V gene. In DNA, the CDR3 is TGTGCCAGCAGCTCCCAGGGGGTTGGAACTGAAGCTTTCTTT. It codes for CASSSQGVGTEAFF.

The gene calls are TRBV6-2 or TRBV6-3 and TRBJ2-5, with 13 bases aligning to TRBD2. The CDR3 extends over 18 amino acids. With 6 bases clipped from V and 2 bases from J, the junction kept 12 bases outside the gene matches. Germline V gene lookup returns CDR1 MNHEY and CDR2 SVGEGT. The DNA of the CDR3 is TGTGCCAGCAGCGTGCACTCCGGACTAGCGGGAGCTCAAGAGACCCAGTACTTC. This translates into CASSVHSGLAGAQETQYF.

This clonotype occurred a few times. The V gene is TRBV7-3, the J gene TRBJ2-2, with D tentatively TRBD2 (5 bases). The V end lost 2 bases, the J end lost 4 bases, and 11 bases lay between the germline ends. Germline values: CDR1 SGHTA, CDR2 FQGTGA. The CDR3 has 15 residues. The chain's CDR3 is CASSLSDSTTGELFF. CDR3 DNA: TGTGCCAGCAGCTTATCGGACTCGACCACCGGGGAGCTGTTTTTT. The complete variable domain, with remaining parts taken from reference TRBV7-3 and TRBJ2-2, reads GAGVSQTPSNKVTEKGKYVELRCDPISGHTALYWYRQSLGQGPEFLIYFQGTGAADDSGLPNDRFFAVRPEGSVSTLKIQRTERGDSAVYLCASSLSDSTTGELFFGEGSRLTVL.

J is TRBJ2-2 and V is TRBV6-5; D is undetermined. This CDR3 is 15 amino acids long. The V gene lost 0 bases and the J gene lost 3 bases, with 8 bases spanning the gap. Per germline, CDR1 MNHEY and CDR2 SVGAGI. The CDR3: CASSYSIADTGELFF. The CDR3 region has the DNA TGTGCCAGCAGTTACTCGATCGCGGACACCGGGGAGCTGTTTTTT.

The V and J genes are TRBV29-1 and TRBJ2-7; TRBD1 agrees at 9 bases. CDR1 and CDR2 (germline): SQVTM, ANQGSEA. The CDR3 is made up of 13 amino acids. Trimming took 3 bases from V and 4 from J; bases not matched to a gene: 4. CDR3 nucleotides: TGCAGCGTTGAGGGGACAGGGACTTACGAGCAGTACTTC. Translating gives CSVEGTGTYEQYF.